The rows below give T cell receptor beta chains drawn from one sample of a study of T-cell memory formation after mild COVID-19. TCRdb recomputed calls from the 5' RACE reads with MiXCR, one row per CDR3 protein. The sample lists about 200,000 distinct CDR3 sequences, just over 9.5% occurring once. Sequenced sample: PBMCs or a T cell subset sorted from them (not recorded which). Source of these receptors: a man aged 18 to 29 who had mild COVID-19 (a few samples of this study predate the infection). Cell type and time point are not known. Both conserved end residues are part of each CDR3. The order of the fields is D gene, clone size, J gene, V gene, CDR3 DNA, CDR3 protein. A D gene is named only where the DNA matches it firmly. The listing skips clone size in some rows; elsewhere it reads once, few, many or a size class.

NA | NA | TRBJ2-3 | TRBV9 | TGTGCCAGCACCCCGTCCGTAAACACAGATACGCAGTATTTT | CASTPSVNTDTQYF
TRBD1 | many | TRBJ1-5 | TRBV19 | TGTGCCAGTGACAGGGGCTCCGGACGGGGCAATCAGCCCCAGCATTTT | CASDRGSGRGNQPQHF
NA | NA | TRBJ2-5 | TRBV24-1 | TGTGCCACCAGGCCCGGGGCGGGGGAGACCCAGTACTTC | CATRPGAGETQYF
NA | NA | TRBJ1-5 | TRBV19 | TGTGCCAGTAGTATTTGGGACCACAATCAGCCCCAGCATTTT | CASSIWDHNQPQHF
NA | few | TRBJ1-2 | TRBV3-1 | TGTGCCAGCAGCCAGCAGGGGCAGCATGGCTACACCTTC | CASSQQGQHGYTF
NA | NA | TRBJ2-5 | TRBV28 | TGTGCCAGCAACGGACAGCTACAAGAGACCCAGTACTTC | CASNGQLQETQYF
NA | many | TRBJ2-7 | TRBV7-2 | TGTGCCAGCAGCCCAGGCAGGGGCAGGGAGCAGTACTTC | CASSPGRGREQYF
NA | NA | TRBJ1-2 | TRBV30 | TGTGCCTGGAGTAGAGACAGGCCCTATGGCTACACCTTC | CAWSRDRPYGYTF
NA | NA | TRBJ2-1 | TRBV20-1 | TGCAGTGCTAGGGACACGATCGAGGTCAATGAGCAGTTCTTC | CSARDTIEVNEQFF
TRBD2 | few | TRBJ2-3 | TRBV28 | TGTGCCAGCAGTTTCTCTCGGACTAGCGGGGGAGTCACAGATACGCAGTATTTT | CASSFSRTSGGVTDTQYF
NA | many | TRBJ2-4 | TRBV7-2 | TGTGCCAGCAGCCAGTATGGGTCGGGGGTTGACAAAAACATTCAGTACTTC | CASSQYGSGVDKNIQYF
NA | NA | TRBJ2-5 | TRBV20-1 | TGCAGTGCCCCGACAGCCCAAGAGACCCAGTACTTC | CSAPTAQETQYF
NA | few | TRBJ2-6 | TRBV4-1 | TGCGCCAGCAGCCGGCTACCGGCGGGTTTTGGCAACGTCCTGACTTTC | CASSRLPAGFGNVLTF
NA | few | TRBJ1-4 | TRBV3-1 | TGTGCCAGCAGCCGCAACCCCGCCGGTGAAAAACTGTTTTTT | CASSRNPAGEKLFF
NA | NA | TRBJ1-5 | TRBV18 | TGTGCCAGCTCACCACCGCCCCCGCAGCCCCAGCATTTT | CASSPPPPQPQHF
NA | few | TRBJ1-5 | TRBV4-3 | TGCGCCAGCAGCCAACAGACGTTTTCTCAGCCCCAGCATTTT | CASSQQTFSQPQHF
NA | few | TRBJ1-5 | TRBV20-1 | TGCAGTGCTAGAGGAGACAGAGATCAGCCCCAGCATTTT | CSARGDRDQPQHF
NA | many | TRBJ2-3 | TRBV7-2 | TGTGCCAGCAGCCCAAAGGGCACAGATACGCAGTATTTT | CASSPKGTDTQYF
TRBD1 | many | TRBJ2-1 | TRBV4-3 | TGCGCCAGCAGCCAAAGGACAGGTTCCTACAATGAGCAGTTCTTC | CASSQRTGSYNEQFF
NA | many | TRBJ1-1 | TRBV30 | TGTGCCTGGGGGAATCTGGAGTCTGAGGCTTTCTTT | CAWGNLESEAFF
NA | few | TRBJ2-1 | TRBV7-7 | TGTGCTAGCAGCTTAGTCGGCGGGGAATACAATGAGCAGTTCTTC | CASSLVGGEYNEQFF
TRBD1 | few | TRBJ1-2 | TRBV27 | TGTGCCAGCAGTTCGGGACAGGGACGGAGTAACTATGGCTACACCTTC | CASSSGQGRSNYGYTF
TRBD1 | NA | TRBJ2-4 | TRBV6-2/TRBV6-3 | TGTGCCAGCAGACTTCCTCTGGGACAGGGAAACATTCAGTACTTC | CASRLPLGQGNIQYF
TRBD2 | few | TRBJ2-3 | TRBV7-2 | TGTGCCAGCAGCTTAGCTAGCGGGGGGTCAGATACGCAGTATTTT | CASSLASGGSDTQYF
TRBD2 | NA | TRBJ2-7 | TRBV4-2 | TGTGCCAGCAGCCAAGCTGGACTAGCTAGAGAGCAGTACTTC | CASSQAGLAREQYF
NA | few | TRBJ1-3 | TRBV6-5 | TGTGCCAGCAGTTACGACGGGGTTTCTGGAAACACCATATATTTT | CASSYDGVSGNTIYF
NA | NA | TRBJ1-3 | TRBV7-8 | TGTGCCAGCAGCTTGTGGCAAGGAGAAAACACCATATATTTT | CASSLWQGENTIYF
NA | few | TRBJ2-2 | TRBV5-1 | TGCGCCAGCAGCATTCTGGGCGAAGGCACCGGGGAGCTGTTTTTT | CASSILGEGTGELFF
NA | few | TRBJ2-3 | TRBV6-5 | TGTGCCAGCAGTCCCCCATACGCGGCCGCTGGAGATACGCAGTATTTT | CASSPPYAAAGDTQYF
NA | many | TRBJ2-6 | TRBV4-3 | TGCGCCAGCAGCCAAGAAGCAGGAGGGGGGATGGGCTCTGGGGCCAACGTCCTGACTTTC | CASSQEAGGGMGSGANVLTF
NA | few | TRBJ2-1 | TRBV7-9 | TGTGCCAGCAGCTTACCCGTCTTTGGGACAAGTGACAATGAGCAGTTCTTC | CASSLPVFGTSDNEQFF
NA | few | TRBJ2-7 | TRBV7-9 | TGTGCCAGCAGCTTAGATCAAGGTACAGGGCCCTACTTC | CASSLDQGTGPYF
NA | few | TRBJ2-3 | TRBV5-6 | TGTGCCAGCAGCTTGAGTCCCCGCACAGATACGCAGTATTTT | CASSLSPRTDTQYF
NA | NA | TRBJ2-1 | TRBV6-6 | TGTGCCAGCAGTTACTCACGCACCTCCTACAATGAGCAGTTCTTC | CASSYSRTSYNEQFF
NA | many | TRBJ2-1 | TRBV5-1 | TGCGCCAGCAGCTTGGCCTGGGGGGACAATGAGCAGTTCTTC | CASSLAWGDNEQFF
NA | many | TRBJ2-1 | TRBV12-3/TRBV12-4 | TGTGCCAGCAGTTCCCAATCTAGTACGCATTATGAGCAGTTCTTC | CASSSQSSTHYEQFF
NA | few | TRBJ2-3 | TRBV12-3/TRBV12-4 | TGTGCCAGCAGGTCAGGGTCCACAGATACGCAGTATTTT | CASRSGSTDTQYF
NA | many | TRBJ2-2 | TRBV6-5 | TGTGCCAGCTACGTACAGAACACCGGGGAGCTGTTTTTT | CASYVQNTGELFF
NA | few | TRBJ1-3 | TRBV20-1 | TGCAGTGCTAGAGTGGGGCGGTGGAGGTCTGGAAACACCATATATTTT | CSARVGRWRSGNTIYF
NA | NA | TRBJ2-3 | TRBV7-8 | TGTGCCAGCAGCTTTCAGGATACGCAGTATTTT | CASSFQDTQYF
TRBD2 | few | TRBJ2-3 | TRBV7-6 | TGTGCCAGCAGCTTAGCCCGCACTAGCGGGGCCACAGATACGCAGTATTTT | CASSLARTSGATDTQYF
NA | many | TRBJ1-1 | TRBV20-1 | TGCAGTGCTAAGGAGTATGGAGCTTTCTTT | CSAKEYGAFF
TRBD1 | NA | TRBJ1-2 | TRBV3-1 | TGTGCCAGCAGCCACGATGTTCTAGGGACAGGGATACTAAACTATGGCTACACCTTC | CASSHDVLGTGILNYGYTF
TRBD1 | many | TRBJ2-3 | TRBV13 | TGTGCCAGCAGCTTAGCCTTACAGGGGTCGGATCCCACAGATACGCAGTATTTT | CASSLALQGSDPTDTQYF
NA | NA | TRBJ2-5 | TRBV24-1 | TGTGCCACCGGGGACGGGGTCGGAGAGACCCAGTACTTC | CATGDGVGETQYF
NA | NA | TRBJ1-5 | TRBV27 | TGTGCCACCAGAGAGGGGGTCAGAGGCAATCAGCCCCAGCATTTT | CATREGVRGNQPQHF
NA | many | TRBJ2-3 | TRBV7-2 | TGTGCCAGCAGCTCCGGATCAGATACGCAGTATTTT | CASSSGSDTQYF
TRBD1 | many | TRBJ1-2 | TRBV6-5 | TGTGCCAGCAGTTTCTTACGGGACAGCTATGGCTACACCTTC | CASSFLRDSYGYTF
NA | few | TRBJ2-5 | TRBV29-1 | TGCAGCGTTGGTTTGGTGATCCAAGAGACCCAGTACTTC | CSVGLVIQETQYF
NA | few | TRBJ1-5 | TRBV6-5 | TGTGCCAGCAGTTACTCCTGGGAGGGCGATCAGCCCCAGCATTTT | CASSYSWEGDQPQHF